This T cell receptor (beta chain) was captured in a study of cytomegalovirus exposure and HLA in healthy donors. Germline V gene sequence: CDR1 GTSNPN, CDR2 SVGIG (reference sequence). The J segment lost 6 bases and the V segment lost 4 bases, leaving 3 bases of the junction unmatched. The CDR3 length is 13 residues. In the case of this clone: Its antigen is not identified.

Broader study findings: Confirmation was obtained in vitro that a few CMV-associated chains are specific for CMV antigens.

PCR primers comprised 60 Vbeta and 13 Jbeta primers. Libraries were prepared by immunoSEQ multiplex PCR; TCRdb keeps only in-frame clonotypes and omits some of them. This table has roughly 180,000 clones, 77% appearing once. The material sequenced was PBMCs. This TCR was recovered from a woman in her 30s in good health and CMV-seropositive. The V gene is TRBV30, the J gene TRBJ1-4; 9 bases are a match to TRBD1. The DNA of the CDR3 is TGTGCCTGGAACACAGGGGGCCATGAAAAACTGTTTTTT. Translating it yields CAWNTGGHEKLFF.